This TCR beta chain was recovered during a study of OX40 agonist ivuxolimab in advanced cancers. Study-wide background: Under the entry rules, prior anti-PD-1, anti-PD-L1 or anti-CTLA-4 therapy was allowed, and roughly 43% had some. Partial responses, seen in three patients, involved one hepatocellular carcinoma and two cutaneous melanomas. Overall study findings and caveats: Clonal expansion among partial responders at 0.1-3.0 mg/kg ranked near the lowest. Some nonresponders likewise displayed low normalized T-cell clonal expansion.

Data came from immunoSEQ multiplex PCR; TCRdb stores just in-frame clones and leaves some out. The sample holds around 41,000 clones, over 80% seen once. Germline V CDR1 and CDR2: MDHEN, SYDVKM. This CDR3 contains 15 residues. The germline V and J ends were trimmed by 9 bases and 9 bases, with 24 bases remaining between them. A remark on this clone: Its antigen is unknown.

The sample was CD4+ or CD8+ T cells sorted from blood, taken in a trial of the OX40 agonist ivuxolimab. This sequence was found in an adult with an advanced solid tumor such as melanoma, head and neck, liver or kidney cancer. The chain links TRBV28 to TRBJ1-5; D is unresolved. CDR3 sequence (DNA): TGTGCCAGTTACTCGGAGACGAGGTCCTGGGGGCCCCAGCATTTT. Translation gives CASYSETRSWGPQHF.